A single sample is the source of the 25 T cell receptor beta chains below, sequenced in a study of PD-L1 blockade in urothelial cancer (dated by TCRdb to between 2016 and 2019). The protocol used for the library was the immunoSEQ multiplex PCR assay. TCRdb provides this immuneACCESS table in a form limited to in-frame rearrangements. Some clones are lacking; in checked studies, under half of them reflect an unresolved V gene, and why the rest are absent is not known. Here the sample has just under 30,000 clones; approximately 86% occur a single time. The ten largest clones represent approximately 1.8% of the sample. Source: PBMCs, taken around atezolizumab (anti-PD-L1) treatment. Receptors were obtained from a man between 50 and 59 years old with urothelial cancer.

The V and J genes are TRBV15 and TRBJ2-3; D possibly corresponds to TRBD2 (5 bases). Germline V gene data show CDR1 as LNHNV and CDR2 as YYDKDF (reference sequence). The V end lost 4 bases, the J end lost 4 bases, and 9 bases lay between the germline ends. The CDR3 totals 13 residues. As DNA, the CDR3 is TGTGCCACCAGCACCCGGGGAGCAGATACGCAGTATTTT. It encodes CATSTRGADTQYF.

The CDR3 loop reads CASSTRQDSYNEQFF. The CDR3 DNA reads as TGTGCCAGCAGCACTCGACAGGATTCCTACAATGAGCAGTTCTTC. The rearrangement uses TRBV9 and TRBJ2-1; a possible D gene is TRBD1 (6 bases). The CDR3 runs 15 residues. The germline V gene encodes CDR1 SGDLS and CDR2 YYNGEE. The V gene lost 4 bases and the J gene lost 1 base, with 12 bases spanning the gap.

The genes are TRBV11-2 and TRBJ1-1; D gene uncertain. Trimming left V 4 bases short and J 0 bases short, with 12 bases between. The CDR3 runs 15 residues. Germline assignment: CDR1 SGHAT and CDR2 FQNNGV. In DNA form, the CDR3 reads TGTGCCAGCAGCTCCAGCGGCCTCATGAACACTGAAGCTTTCTTT. Residues: CASSSSGLMNTEAFF.

The J gene is TRBJ2-6, the V gene TRBV15, with D hard to call. Germline assignment: CDR1 LNHNV and CDR2 YYDKDF (reference sequence). CDR3 length equals 14 residues. Trimming removed 3 bases from V and 1 base from J, with 4 bases in between. DNA for the CDR3: TGTGCCACCAGCAGTCAGTCTGGGGCCAACGTCCTGACTTTC. Protein product: CATSSQSGANVLTF.

The genes are TRBV7-8 and TRBJ1-1, with TRBD1 matching over 7 bases. Per germline, CDR1 SGHVS and CDR2 FQNEAQ. The CDR3 extends over 14 amino acids. The trim removed 5 bases at V and 2 bases at J, leaving 5 bases unmatched. CDR3 protein: CASSRNRGNTEAFF. The CDR3 bases are TGTGCCAGCAGCCGGAACAGGGGCAACACTGAAGCTTTCTTT.

J is TRBJ2-1 and V is TRBV11-2, with 7 bases matching TRBD2. The ends lost 7 bases at V and 5 bases at J; junction bases unmatched: 11. The CDR3 is 15 amino acids. From germline, CDR1 is SGHAT and CDR2 FQNNGV. As DNA, the CDR3 is TGTGCCAGCATCGATAAGTGGGGGGGACACAATGAGCAGTTCTTC. Protein product: CASIDKWGGHNEQFF.

This sequence joins TRBV2 and TRBJ2-3, with D maybe TRBD2 (5 bases). The germline gives CDR1 SNHLY, CDR2 FYNNEI. The ends were cut back, 4 bases at V and 4 bases at J, with 6 bases in the middle. The CDR3 length is 12 residues. The CDR3 nucleotides read TGTGCCAGCAGTGTTAGCGCAGATACGCAGTATTTT. Translating gives CASSVSADTQYF.

The DNA of the CDR3 is TGTGCCAGCAGCTTAAGTCTAGCGGGGAAAGAGACCCAGTACTTC. Amino acids: CASSLSLAGKETQYF. This rearrangement joins TRBV7-2 to TRBJ2-5; 9 bases fit TRBD2. Germline CDR1 SGHTA, CDR2 FQGNSA. This CDR3 contains 15 residues. The V segment lost 2 bases and the J segment 3 bases; nucleotides outside the gene matches: 4. The entire variable domain, with the rest obtained from reference TRBV7-2 and TRBJ2-5, is as follows: GAGVSQSPSNKVTEKGKDVELRCDPISGHTALYWYRQSLGQGLEFLIYFQGNSAPDKSGLPSDRFSAERTGGSVSTLTIQRTQQEDSAVYLCASSLSLAGKETQYFGPGTRLLVL.

CDR3 loop: CASSTLGGRNEQFF. The CDR3 bases are TGTGCCAGCAGTACCCTGGGGGGGCGGAATGAGCAGTTCTTC. V and J are TRBV28 and TRBJ2-1; a possible D gene is TRBD2 (7 bases). CDR1 is MDHEN, CDR2 SYDVKM, per germline. The CDR3 extends over 14 amino acids. Trimming removed 5 bases at V and 7 bases at J, with 15 bases between.

The chain employs TRBV7-9 and TRBJ2-5; D is possibly TRBD2 (6 bases). The CDR3 has 14 amino acids. V was trimmed by 10 bases and J by 0 bases, leaving 15 bases between them. The germline gives CDR1 SEHNR, CDR2 FQNEAQ (reference sequence). The CDR3 sequence: CATRPGEHQETQYF. CDR3 sequence (DNA): TGTGCCACTAGACCGGGGGAGCACCAAGAGACCCAGTACTTC.

The rearrangement uses TRBV30 and TRBJ1-4; D may be TRBD1 (6 bases). This CDR3 has 14 residues. CDR1 and CDR2 from the germline V gene are GTSNPN and SVGIG (reference sequence). Trimming removed 3 bases at V and 7 bases at J, with 15 bases between. The CDR3, as DNA: TGTGCCTGGAGACATAGGGGGGGCGGTGAAAAACTGTTTTTT. Protein sequence: CAWRHRGGGEKLFF.

A few counts support this clone. The genes are TRBV5-1 and TRBJ2-1, with 8 bases matching TRBD2. The CDR3 covers 14 residues. The germline V gene encodes CDR1 SGHRS and CDR2 YFSETQ. Trimming at V came to 5 bases and at J to 7 bases, leaving 8 bases not matched to a gene. The CDR3: CASRGRGVGNEQFF. In DNA, the CDR3 is TGCGCCAGCAGAGGGCGGGGGGTTGGGAATGAGCAGTTCTTC.

The genes are TRBV6-6 and TRBJ1-5; no reliable D call. This CDR3 spans 15 amino acids. With 6 bases removed from V and 7 bases from J, the gap between germline ends came to 19 bases. CDR1 is MNHNY and CDR2 is SVGAGI in the germline V gene (reference sequence). The CDR3 DNA reads as TGTGCCAGCAGCCTAAGGCCGGGGTTGGACCAGCCCCAGCATTTT. It specifies CASSLRPGLDQPQHF.

The CDR3: CASSLMGQGAPGANVLTF. CDR3 nucleotide sequence: TGCGCCAGCAGCTTGATGGGACAGGGGGCTCCTGGGGCCAACGTCCTGACTTTC. This chain uses TRBV5-1 with TRBJ2-6; 12 positions match TRBD1. V gave up 1 base and J gave up 2 bases; unmatched junction bases: 4. The V gene's germline CDR1 is SGHRS and CDR2 YFSETQ. The CDR3 has 18 amino acids.

This chain links TRBV29-1 with TRBJ2-1; 8 bases align to TRBD2. The CDR3 runs to 20 residues. The V segment lost 4 bases and the J segment 0 bases; nucleotides outside the gene matches: 20. Per the germline V gene, CDR1 is SQVTM and CDR2 is ANQGSEA. The CDR3, as DNA: TGCAGCGTTGTTCGTCCTCCGGGACTAGGCTTTCCGCTCTCCTACAATGAGCAGTTCTTC. Protein sequence: CSVVRPPGLGFPLSYNEQFF.

This chain uses TRBV6-5 with TRBJ1-4; 9 bases are a match to TRBD1. The trim removed 0 bases at V and 7 bases at J, leaving 6 bases unmatched. Per germline, CDR1 MNHEY and CDR2 SVGAGI. The CDR3 consists of 16 residues. The CDR3 reads CASSYSIGTGTEKLFF. The CDR3 nucleotides read TGTGCCAGCAGTTACTCGATCGGGACAGGGACTGAAAAACTGTTTTTT.

The chain employs TRBV19 and TRBJ1-3; no clear D. V was shortened by 4 bases and J by 0 bases, with 10 bases between the two germline ends. Germline assignment: CDR1 LNHDA and CDR2 SQIVND (reference sequence). The CDR3 length is 15 residues. CDR3 protein: CASSRATYSGNTIYF. CDR3 DNA: TGTGCCAGTAGTAGGGCAACTTACTCTGGAAACACCATATATTTT.

The gene calls are TRBV9 and TRBJ1-2; D unresolved. V was trimmed by 4 bases and J by 5 bases, leaving 9 bases between them. The CDR3 runs 12 residues. Germline lookup yields CDR1 SGDLS and CDR2 YYNGEE. This CDR3 reads CASSLQAYGYTF. The CDR3 DNA reads TGTGCCAGCAGCCTCCAGGCGTATGGCTACACCTTC.

This sequence joins TRBV9 and TRBJ1-1; TRBD1 agrees at 8 bases. The CDR3 spans 15 residues. The germline CDR1 and CDR2 sequences are SGDLS and YYNGEE. V lost 4 bases and J lost 2; bases outside the gene matches: 7. CDR3 nucleotides: TGTGCCAGCAGCTCTCAGGGGGCAGTAAACACTGAAGCTTTCTTT. As protein: CASSSQGAVNTEAFF.

The chain has TRBV5-1 and TRBJ2-4; 10 bases map to TRBD2. The CDR3 spans 15 residues. Germline-derived CDR1 and CDR2 are SGHRS and YFSETQ. V was pared by 4 bases and J by 4 bases, with 5 bases of the junction left unmatched. CDR3 DNA sequence: TGCGCCAGCAGCGCCGGGACTAGCGAGAAAAACATTCAGTACTTC. Its translation is CASSAGTSEKNIQYF.

This chain links TRBV6-6 with TRBJ1-2; D perhaps matches TRBD1 (6 bases). This CDR3 contains 16 residues. With 5 bases removed from V and 4 bases from J, the gap between germline ends came to 20 bases. Germline loops: CDR1 MNHNY, CDR2 SVGAGI (reference sequence). The CDR3 sequence: CASSTLTGWVSYGYTF. In DNA form, the CDR3 reads TGTGCCAGCAGTACCCTGACAGGTTGGGTGAGCTATGGCTACACCTTC.

A few counts support this clone. The chain employs TRBV29-1 and TRBJ2-5; TRBD1 matches at 8 bases. The germline V gene encodes CDR1 SQVTM and CDR2 ANQGSEA. V shed 6 bases, J shed 4 bases, and the junction held 25 bases outside the gene matches. This CDR3 is built from 19 residues. CDR3 DNA sequence: TGCAGCGTCGAACCTTATTATCAACCGACAGGGGTATCGGGAGAGACCCAGTACTTC. As protein: CSVEPYYQPTGVSGETQYF.

The chain employs TRBV12-5 and TRBJ1-4; 7 nucleotides match TRBD1. The CDR3 is 15 residues long. The germline CDR1 and CDR2 sequences are LGHNT and FRNRAP. The junction had 7 bases not matched to a gene; V was cut back by 5 bases and J by 4 bases. The CDR3, as DNA: TGTGCTAGTGGTCCCGGGACAGTTGGTAATGAAAAACTGTTTTTT. Its translation: CASGPGTVGNEKLFF.

This rearrangement joins TRBV28 to TRBJ2-6; 7 nucleotides align to TRBD1. Per germline, CDR1 MDHEN and CDR2 SYDVKM. The CDR3 is made up of 15 amino acids. Trimming took 6 bases from V and 4 from J; bases not matched to a gene: 6. CDR3 nucleotides: TGTGCCAGCAGGAAAACAGGGGCCGGGGCCAACGTCCTGACTTTC. This encodes CASRKTGAGANVLTF. Filled out from reference TRBV28 and TRBJ2-6, the complete variable domain reads DVKVTQSSRYLVKRTGEKVFLECVQDMDHENMFWYRQDPGLGLRLIYFSYDVKMKEKGDIPEGYSVSREKKERFSLILESASTNQTSMYLCASRKTGAGANVLTFGAGSRLTVL.

The chain carries TRBV6-5 and TRBJ2-1; 7 bases fit TRBD1. Trimming removed 6 bases from V and 5 bases from J; junction bases left unmatched: 7. The CDR3 covers 14 residues. Germline-derived CDR1 and CDR2 are MNHEY and SVGAGI. The chain's CDR3 is CASRETGQNNEQFF. Written as DNA, the CDR3 is TGTGCCAGCAGGGAGACAGGGCAGAACAATGAGCAGTTCTTC.